This entry lists 4 T cell receptor beta chains sequenced from one sample in a study (dated by TCRdb to about 2016). To prepare the library, RT-PCR was applied. Sequenced on an Illumina MiSeq. In-frame beta chains were kept once TCRdb had trimmed the public reads at Q25 with fastp and called clones with MiXCR. Identical CDR3 proteins give one entry, which carries the most common genes and DNA. The sample table records around 700,000 distinct CDR3 sequences; 14% of these occur just once. The biggest ten clones account for roughly 4% of the sample. The sequenced material came from memory CD4+ T cells from blood. The receptors come from a female donor in good health, serving as a healthy control.

This clonotype was found a few times. The rearrangement joins TRBV28 to TRBJ2-2, with D perhaps TRBD2 (5 bases). Germline V gene sequence: CDR1 MDHEN, CDR2 SYDVKM. The CDR3 consists of 16 residues. V gave up 7 bases and J gave up 2 bases, with 17 bases separating them. CDR3 residues: CASTSLGGYNTGELFF. As DNA, the CDR3 is TGTGCCAGCACCTCCCTCGGAGGATATAACACCGGGGAGCTGTTTTTT.

The table lists this clonotype with many counts. V gene TRBV12-3 or TRBV12-4 combines with J gene TRBJ2-7; 7 bases fit TRBD1. The CDR3 is 14 residues long. Losses at the gene ends were 2 bases for V and 5 bases for J; bases not matched to a gene: 6. In nucleotides, the CDR3 is TGTGCCAGCAGTTTAACCTCAGGGGGTAACGAGCAGTACTTC. Amino acid sequence: CASSLTSGGNEQYF.

This clonotype was counted many times. The rearrangement uses TRBV4-3 and TRBJ1-4; a possible D gene is TRBD1 (6 bases). Trimming removed 3 bases at V and 10 bases at J, with 15 bases between. The germline V gene has CDR1 LGHNA and CDR2 YSLEER. This CDR3 is built from 14 residues. The CDR3, as DNA: TGCGCCAGCAGCCAGGAACAGGGATCTGGAAAACTGTTTTTT. It is translated as CASSQEQGSGKLFF.

The chain links TRBV12-3 or TRBV12-4 to TRBJ1-3, with a tentative D call TRBD1 (6 bases). The CDR3 spans 16 residues. The V end was cut by 5 bases, the J end by 0 bases, with 14 bases between. CDR3 residues: CASSPRGAVSGNTIYF. CDR3 DNA: TGTGCCAGCAGTCCCCGGGGGGCAGTCTCTGGAAACACCATATATTTT.